The 2 T cell receptor beta chains below come from one sample, sequenced in a study of control samples from healthy donors and cancer patients. Sequenced by immunoSEQ multiplex PCR; TCRdb stores in-frame clones only, minus some. The sample has about 69,000 clones, approximately 89% seen once; the top ten hold 5% to 7%. The sequenced sample was PBMCs. The receptor set was obtained from a man aged 55 to 70 with colorectal cancer.

This chain joins TRBV3-1 (or the pseudogene TRBV3-2) and TRBJ1-2, with 8 bases aligning to TRBD1. CDR1 and CDR2 (germline): LGHDT, YNNKEL (reference sequence). The CDR3 extends over 17 amino acids. V shed 4 bases, J shed 0 bases, and the junction held 10 bases outside the gene matches. The CDR3 nucleotides read TGTGCCAGCAGCCCTCGGACAGGGTGGGGGTCTAACTATGGCTACACCTTC. Translation gives CASSPRTGWGSNYGYTF.

In its sample, this clone was seen once. The J gene is TRBJ2-2, the V gene TRBV7-2; TRBD1 matches at 12 bases. Trimming removed 5 bases from V and 4 bases from J; junction bases left unmatched: 5. Germline V gives CDR1 SGHTA, CDR2 FQGNSA. CDR3 length: 16 amino acids. CDR3 sequence (DNA): TGTGCCAGCAGCGCGGGACAGGGGGCCTTCACCGGGGAGCTGTTTTTT. Residues: CASSAGQGAFTGELFF. The complete variable domain, with remaining parts taken from reference TRBV7-2 and TRBJ2-2, reads GAGVSQSPSNKVTEKGKDVELRCDPISGHTALYWYRQSLGQGLEFLIYFQGNSAPDKSGLPSDRFSAERTGGSVSTLTIQRTQQEDSAVYLCASSAGQGAFTGELFFGEGSRLTVL.